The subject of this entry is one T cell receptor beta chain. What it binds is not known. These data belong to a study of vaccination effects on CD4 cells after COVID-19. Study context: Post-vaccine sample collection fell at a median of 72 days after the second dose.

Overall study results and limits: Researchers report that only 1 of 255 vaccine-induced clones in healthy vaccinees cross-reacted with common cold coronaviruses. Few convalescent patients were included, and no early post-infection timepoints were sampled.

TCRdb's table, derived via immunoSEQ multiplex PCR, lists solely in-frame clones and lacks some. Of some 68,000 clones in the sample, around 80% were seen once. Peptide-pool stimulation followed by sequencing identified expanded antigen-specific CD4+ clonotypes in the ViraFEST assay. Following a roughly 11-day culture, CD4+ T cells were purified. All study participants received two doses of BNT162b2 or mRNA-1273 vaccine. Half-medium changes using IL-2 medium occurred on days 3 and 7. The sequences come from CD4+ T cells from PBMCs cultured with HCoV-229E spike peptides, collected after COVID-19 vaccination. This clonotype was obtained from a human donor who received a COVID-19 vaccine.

In DNA form, the CDR3 reads TGTGCCAGCAGTTTAGGTGGGATGGCAGGGCCTAGCACAGATACGCAGTATTTT. Protein sequence: CASSLGGMAGPSTDTQYF. This sequence joins TRBV27 and TRBJ2-3, with D possibly being TRBD1 (5 bases). The germline CDR1 and CDR2 sequences are MNHEY and SMNVEV (reference sequence). The CDR3 extends over 18 amino acids. Trimming shortened V by 2 bases and J by 0 bases, and 18 bases separated the two germline ends.